The 30 T cell receptor beta chains reported below all come from one sample, sequenced in a study of blood T cell repertoires in COVID-19. Clones were read by immunoSEQ multiplex PCR, and TCRdb kept only the in-frame ones, dropping some. The sample gives 200,000 or so clones, 80% to 85% of which show up once; 7.5% is in the top ten. The sample comprised PBMCs or T cells enriched from blood (not recorded which). The receptors stem from a man aged 35 to 55 who had recovered from COVID-19.

This clone has more than one count but fewer than ten. The chain joins TRBV20-1 to TRBJ2-7; TRBD2 matches 10 bases. V was pared by 3 bases and J by 4 bases, with 6 bases of the junction left unmatched. Germline CDR1 DFQATT, CDR2 SNEGSKA (reference sequence). The CDR3 spans 14 residues. This CDR3 reads CSASWSSGGYEQYF. In DNA form, the CDR3 reads TGCAGTGCTAGTTGGTCTAGCGGGGGTTACGAGCAGTACTTC.

The gene calls are TRBV18 and TRBJ1-1; D uncertain. Looked up from germline, CDR1 is KGHSH and CDR2 is LQKENI. The V end lost 1 base, the J end lost 0 bases, and 9 bases lay between the germline ends. This CDR3 is built from 15 residues. CDR3 loop: CASSPQKLMNTEAFF. In DNA form, the CDR3 reads TGTGCCAGCTCACCACAGAAACTAATGAACACTGAAGCTTTCTTT.

This rearrangement joins TRBV10-1 to TRBJ1-4, with 7 bases fitting TRBD1. The CDR3 spans 15 residues. Trimming cost V 6 bases and J 4 bases; bases outside gene matches: 8. The germline V gene encodes CDR1 WNHNN and CDR2 SYGVQD (reference sequence). CDR3 in DNA: TGCGCCAGCAGGGAAGACAGGGTATTTAATGAAAAACTGTTTTTT. This codes for CASREDRVFNEKLFF.

The chain combines TRBV5-5 with TRBJ1-1; the D gene is possibly TRBD1 (6 bases). V was cut by 0 bases and J by 5 bases, with 8 bases left in between. This CDR3 contains 13 residues. Germline V lookup: CDR1 SGHKS, CDR2 YYEKEE (reference sequence). The CDR3 nucleotides read TGTGCCAGCAGCTTGGACAGGGTAACTGAAGCTTTCTTT. It specifies CASSLDRVTEAFF.

V usage is TRBV7-9 and J usage is TRBJ2-2; the match to TRBD2 covers 16 bases. The CDR3 runs 19 residues. CDR1 is SEHNR, CDR2 FQNEAQ, per germline (reference sequence). The V gene end was trimmed by 5 bases and the J gene end by 4 bases; junction bases not matched to a gene: 10. The CDR3 DNA reads as TGTGCCAGCAGCGGGTCTCCCGGGACTAGCGGGGGGGCCACCGGGGAGCTGTTTTTT. Translated, it gives CASSGSPGTSGGATGELFF.

J is TRBJ1-1 and V is TRBV6-5, with a weak D call TRBD1 (6 bases). The CDR3 length is 13 residues. Trimming took off 6 bases at V and 4 bases at J, with 12 bases between the two ends. In germline, CDR1 is MNHEY, CDR2 SVGAGI. CDR3 coding DNA: TGTGCCAGCAGCTTCGACAGGACCACTGAAGCTTTCTTT. Amino acid sequence: CASSFDRTTEAFF.

In this sample, this clone turned up a few times. The rearrangement joins TRBV7-2 to TRBJ1-1; 8 bases fit TRBD1. This CDR3 is 18 amino acids long. Germline V lookup: CDR1 SGHTA, CDR2 FQGNSA. After removal of 5 bases from V and 0 bases from J, the junction contained 14 bases not matched to a gene. The CDR3 loop is CASSRWDRIYDMNTEAFF. The CDR3 nucleotides read TGTGCCAGCAGCCGCTGGGACAGGATCTATGACATGAACACTGAAGCTTTCTTT. The full variable domain, rest sourced from reference TRBV7-2 and TRBJ1-1, is GAGVSQSPSNKVTEKGKDVELRCDPISGHTALYWYRQSLGQGLEFLIYFQGNSAPDKSGLPSDRFSAERTGGSVSTLTIQRTQQEDSAVYLCASSRWDRIYDMNTEAFFGQGTRLTVV.

This chain joins TRBV4-3 and TRBJ1-3; 7 bases line up with TRBD1. This CDR3 is built from 18 residues. The J segment lost 0 bases and the V segment lost 2 bases, leaving 10 bases of the junction unmatched. Germline-derived CDR1 and CDR2 are LGHNA and YSLEER. CDR3 residues: CASSQRPHRGFSGNTIYF. The CDR3 DNA is TGCGCCAGCAGCCAAAGGCCTCACAGGGGCTTCTCTGGAAACACCATATATTTT.

The J gene is TRBJ1-6, the V gene TRBV7-9, with D possibly being TRBD1 (5 bases). CDR1 and CDR2 from the germline V gene are SEHNR and FQNEAQ (reference sequence). This CDR3 has 13 amino acids. Trimming removed 6 bases at V and 9 bases at J, with 12 bases between. In DNA, the CDR3 is TGTGCCAGCAGTTCCTCCGACAGTTCACCCCTCCACTTT. It yields the protein CASSSSDSSPLHF.

This CDR3 is CASSDRGASGNTIYF. CDR3 nucleotides: TGTGCCAGTAGTGACAGGGGAGCCTCTGGAAACACCATATATTTT. The V gene is TRBV19, the J gene TRBJ1-3, with 8 bases fitting TRBD1. This CDR3 is 15 amino acids long. Germline assignment: CDR1 LNHDA and CDR2 SQIVND (reference sequence). V shed 5 bases, J shed 0 bases, and the junction held 3 bases outside the gene matches.

The V call is TRBV3-1 (or the pseudogene TRBV3-2), the J call TRBJ2-6, with TRBD1 matching over 11 bases. Germline loops: CDR1 LGHDT, CDR2 YNNKEL (reference sequence). J was trimmed by 2 bases and V by 1 base; bases with no gene match: 1. The CDR3 consists of 17 residues. CDR3 sequence reads: CASSQGTGGAGANVLTF. CDR3 in DNA: TGTGCCAGCAGCCAAGGGACAGGGGGCGCTGGGGCCAACGTCCTGACTTTC.

The chain carries TRBV6-5 and TRBJ2-5, with D tentatively TRBD1 (6 bases). V was cut by 6 bases and J by 5 bases, with 16 bases left in between. CDR1 MNHEY and CDR2 SVGAGI come from the germline V gene. The CDR3 is 14 amino acids. The CDR3 region has the DNA TGTGCCAGCAGCCTTGGGGGCGTCTCGGAGACCCAGTACTTC. This gives the protein CASSLGGVSETQYF.

The J gene is TRBJ1-1, the V gene TRBV11-3; no clear D gene. The CDR3 loop spans 13 amino acids. Trimming cost V 3 bases and J 0 bases, with 5 bases left between them. Per the germline V gene, CDR1 is SGHNT and CDR2 is YENEEA. CDR3 protein: CASSLQMNTEAFF. Here the CDR3 DNA reads TGTGCCAGCAGCTTGCAGATGAACACTGAAGCTTTCTTT.

CDR3 nucleotides: TGTGCCAGCAGCTCGCCCAGGGGGCTCGAGAGCAATCAGCCCCAGCATTTT. Protein sequence: CASSSPRGLESNQPQHF. The V call is TRBV7-2, the J call TRBJ1-5; 8 bases are shared with TRBD1. This CDR3 has 17 amino acids. Germline V gives CDR1 SGHTA, CDR2 FQGNSA. Trimming removed 4 bases from V and 1 base from J; junction bases left unmatched: 9.

V is TRBV5-5 and J is TRBJ1-2, with 7 bases matching TRBD1. The CDR3 covers 14 residues. Unmatched junction bases numbered 4, after V lost 4 bases and J lost 1 base. The germline V gene has CDR1 SGHKS and CDR2 YYEKEE (reference sequence). The CDR3 bases are TGTGCCAGCAGCGGGGGACAGCTTAACTATGGCTACACCTTC. Translating gives CASSGGQLNYGYTF.

The chain has TRBV5-1 and TRBJ1-6, with 7 bases that match TRBD1. Unmatched junction bases numbered 17, after V lost 4 bases and J lost 10 bases. There are 17 residues in the CDR3. CDR1 SGHRS and CDR2 YFSETQ come from the germline V gene. The CDR3 sequence: CASSPNPKDRNGSPLHF. In DNA, the CDR3 is TGCGCCAGCAGCCCCAATCCTAAGGACAGGAACGGATCACCCCTCCACTTT.

The J gene is TRBJ1-1, the V gene TRBV30, with 9 nucleotides matching TRBD1. V lost 2 bases to trimming and J lost 1 base; unmatched junction nucleotides: 5. The germline CDR1 and CDR2 sequences are GTSNPN and SVGIG (reference sequence). This CDR3 is built from 15 residues. CDR3 sequence: CAWSLGTGRNTEAFF. The CDR3 DNA reads as TGTGCCTGGAGTTTAGGGACAGGGCGGAACACTGAAGCTTTCTTT.

There are a few counts of this clone. This chain links TRBV7-8 with TRBJ2-7, with TRBD1 matching 8 bases. The J segment lost 5 bases and the V segment lost 5 bases, leaving 14 bases of the junction unmatched. The CDR3 totals 16 residues. Germline V gene sequence: CDR1 SGHVS, CDR2 FQNEAQ. CDR3 sequence: CASSRTFIGQGHEQYF. In DNA form, the CDR3 reads TGTGCCAGCAGCCGCACCTTTATCGGACAGGGCCACGAGCAGTACTTC. The whole variable domain, filled in from reference TRBV7-8 and TRBJ2-7, reads GAGVSQSPRYKVAKRGQDVALRCDPISGHVSLFWYQQALGQGPEFLTYFQNEAQLDKSGLPSDRFFAERPEGSVSTLKIQRTQQEDSAVYLCASSRTFIGQGHEQYFGPGTRLTVT.

This clone was seen just once. This rearrangement joins TRBV20-1 to TRBJ2-7; 8 bases are a match to TRBD1. CDR3 length: 13 amino acids. With 3 bases clipped from V and 4 bases from J, the junction kept 5 bases outside the gene matches. In germline, CDR1 is DFQATT, CDR2 SNEGSKA (reference sequence). Here the CDR3 reads CSASYRGRYEQYF. CDR3 DNA sequence: TGCAGTGCTAGTTACAGGGGGAGGTACGAGCAGTACTTC.

The chain uses TRBV2 and TRBJ1-2; 7 positions agree with TRBD1. The germline V gene encodes CDR1 SNHLY and CDR2 FYNNEI. The CDR3 sequence is 15 residues long. The V and J ends lost 4 bases and 4 bases, in that order; junction bases with no gene match: 9. For the CDR3, the DNA is TGTGCCAGCAGTGCAAGACAGGGTAGTGTCTATGGCTACACCTTC. Translating it yields CASSARQGSVYGYTF.

The chain carries TRBV30 and TRBJ1-2, with D unclear. Germline V CDR1 and CDR2: GTSNPN, SVGIG (reference sequence). Trimming took 0 bases from V and 5 from J, leaving 7 bases between them. The CDR3 loop spans 12 amino acids. CDR3: CAWSVSRYGYTF. In DNA form, the CDR3 reads TGTGCCTGGAGTGTTTCCAGGTATGGCTACACCTTC.

This clone appeared a few times. This rearrangement joins TRBV6-5 to TRBJ1-5, with unresolved D. This CDR3 spans 15 amino acids. The V end was cut by 0 bases, the J end by 1 base, with 7 bases between. CDR1 MNHEY and CDR2 SVGAGI come from the germline V gene. The CDR3 loop is CASSYSRVSNQPQHF. The CDR3 coding sequence is TGTGCCAGCAGTTACTCGCGGGTGAGCAATCAGCCCCAGCATTTT.

V usage is TRBV25-1 and J usage is TRBJ2-2; TRBD1 aligns across 12 bases. The germline gives CDR1 MGHDK, CDR2 SYGVNS. CDR3 length equals 13 residues. With V trimmed by 8 bases and J by 6 bases, 1 base remained unmatched. The CDR3 loop reads CASGTGGPGELFF. The CDR3 nucleotides read TGTGCCAGCGGGACAGGGGGCCCCGGGGAGCTGTTTTTT.

V usage is TRBV20-1 and J usage is TRBJ2-1; D is possibly TRBD2 (6 bases). V dropped 3 bases and J dropped 3 bases, with 9 bases sitting between them. This CDR3 has 13 residues. In germline, CDR1 is DFQATT, CDR2 SNEGSKA (reference sequence). The CDR3 protein is CSASRGNYNEQFF. The CDR3 DNA is TGCAGTGCTAGTCGGGGGAACTACAATGAGCAGTTCTTC.

This clone was seen a handful of times. The CDR3 is CASSYGAGAANYGYTF. CDR3 nucleotide sequence: TGTGCCAGCAGTTACGGAGCCGGCGCGGCCAACTATGGCTACACCTTC. V gene TRBV6-5 combines with J gene TRBJ1-2; D unresolved. Between the trimmed V and J ends, which lost 2 bases and 2 bases, there was a span of 15 bases. Germline-derived CDR1 and CDR2 are MNHEY and SVGAGI. This CDR3 spans 16 amino acids.

The chain carries TRBV19 and TRBJ1-5, with 10 bases fitting TRBD1. CDR3 length: 19 amino acids. Germline V gene data show CDR1 as LNHDA and CDR2 as SQIVND (reference sequence). The J segment lost 2 bases and the V segment lost 5 bases, leaving 15 bases of the junction unmatched. Written as DNA, the CDR3 is TGTGCCAGTAGTCCTCAGTTGGGTGACAGGGGGCGAGGCAATCAGCCCCAGCATTTT. Residues: CASSPQLGDRGRGNQPQHF.

This chain joins TRBV6-6 and TRBJ2-3; a weak D match, TRBD2 (5 bases). The CDR3 consists of 14 residues. Trimming took off 5 bases at V and 0 bases at J, with 9 bases between the two ends. Germline V gene sequence: CDR1 MNHNY, CDR2 SVGAGI (reference sequence). The chain's CDR3 is CASSRQRSTDTQYF. The CDR3 DNA reads TGTGCCAGCAGTCGCCAGCGGAGCACAGATACGCAGTATTTT.

The chain employs TRBV4-1 and TRBJ1-2; TRBD1 agrees at 7 bases. With 0 bases clipped from V and 2 bases from J, the junction kept 9 bases outside the gene matches. CDR3 length: 17 amino acids. Germline CDR1 MGHRA, CDR2 YSYEKL. This CDR3 is CASSQEVWTGSNYGYTF. The CDR3 nucleotides read TGCGCCAGCAGCCAAGAGGTATGGACAGGCAGCAACTATGGCTACACCTTC.

The V call is TRBV5-1, the J call TRBJ2-7, with unresolved D. V lost 5 bases, J lost 0 bases, and 12 bases lay in between. This CDR3 is 14 amino acids long. Germline assignment: CDR1 SGHRS and CDR2 YFSETQ. CDR3 sequence: CASRPDDISYEQYF. The CDR3 bases are TGCGCCAGCAGACCAGACGACATCTCCTACGAGCAGTACTTC.

J is TRBJ1-1 and V is TRBV3-1 (or the pseudogene TRBV3-2); D ambiguous. CDR3 length equals 14 residues. The germline V gene has CDR1 LGHDT and CDR2 YNNKEL (reference sequence). Trimming removed 2 bases from V and 8 bases from J, with 15 bases in between. The CDR3 region has the DNA TGTGCCAGCAGCCAAAGCCATACGGGGTCAGAAGCTTTCTTT. This codes for CASSQSHTGSEAFF.